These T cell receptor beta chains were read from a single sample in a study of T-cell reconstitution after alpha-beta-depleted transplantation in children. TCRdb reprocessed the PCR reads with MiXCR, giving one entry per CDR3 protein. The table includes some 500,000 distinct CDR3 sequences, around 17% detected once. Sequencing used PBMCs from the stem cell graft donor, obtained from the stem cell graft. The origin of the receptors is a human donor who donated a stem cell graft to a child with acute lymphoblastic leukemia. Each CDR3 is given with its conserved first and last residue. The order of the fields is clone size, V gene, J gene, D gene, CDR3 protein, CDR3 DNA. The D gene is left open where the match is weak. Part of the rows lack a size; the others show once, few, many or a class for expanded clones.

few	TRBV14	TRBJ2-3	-	CASSQVTSNPTDTQYF	TGTGCCAGCAGCCAAGTAACCAGCAATCCCACAGATACGCAGTATTTT
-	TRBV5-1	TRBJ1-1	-	CASSLNGGRVEAFF	TGCGCCAGCAGCCTAAACGGGGGACGCGTTGAAGCTTTCTTT
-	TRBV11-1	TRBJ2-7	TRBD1	CASSWTGGEVVAPYEQYF	TGTGCCAGCAGCTGGACAGGGGGCGAAGTGGTGGCCCCCTACGAGCAGTACTTC
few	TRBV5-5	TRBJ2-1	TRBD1	CASSSSGQIDYNEQFF	TGTGCCAGCAGCTCTTCGGGACAGATAGACTACAATGAGCAGTTCTTC
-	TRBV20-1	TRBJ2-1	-	CSASDSYERRATYNEQFF	TGCAGTGCTAGCGATTCTTATGAGCGGAGAGCAACCTACAATGAGCAGTTCTTC
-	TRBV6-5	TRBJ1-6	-	CASSYSGNSPLHF	TGTGCCAGCAGTTACTCAGGAAATTCACCCCTCCACTTT
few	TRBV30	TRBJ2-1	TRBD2	CAWNSGLSYNEQFF	TGTGCCTGGAATAGCGGGCTCTCCTACAATGAGCAGTTCTTC
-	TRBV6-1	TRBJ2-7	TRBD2	CASRFFSGTRGEQYF	TGTGCCAGCAGGTTTTTCTCCGGGACTAGAGGCGAGCAGTACTTC
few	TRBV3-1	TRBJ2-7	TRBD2	CASSQPGGPLYEQYF	TGTGCCAGCAGCCAACCGGGAGGCCCTCTTTACGAGCAGTACTTC
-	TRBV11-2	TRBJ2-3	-	CASSSPVGSTDTQYF	TGTGCCAGCAGCTCCCCTGTCGGTAGCACAGATACGCAGTATTTT
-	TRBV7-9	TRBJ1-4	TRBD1	CASSLVSQGDRGKLFF	TGTGCCAGCAGCTTAGTCTCGCAGGGGGATCGCGGGAAACTGTTTTTT
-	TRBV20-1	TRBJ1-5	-	CSARWGNQPQHF	TGCAGTGCTAGGTGGGGCAATCAGCCCCAGCATTTT
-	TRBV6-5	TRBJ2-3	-	CASSYSTGSADTQYF	TGTGCCAGCAGTTACTCTACAGGGTCCGCAGATACGCAGTATTTT
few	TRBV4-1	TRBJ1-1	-	CASSQDLRGMNTEAFF	TGCGCCAGCAGCCAAGATCTAAGGGGGATGAACACTGAAGCTTTCTTT
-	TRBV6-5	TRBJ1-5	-	CASSYQADQPQHF	TGTGCCAGCAGTTACCAAGCGGATCAGCCCCAGCATTTT
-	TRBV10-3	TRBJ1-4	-	CAISEQGLNEKLFF	TGTGCCATCAGTGAACAGGGACTTAATGAAAAACTGTTTTTT
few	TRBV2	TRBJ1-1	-	CASSEAGAGFMNTEAFF	TGTGCCAGCAGTGAAGCGGGGGCAGGTTTCATGAACACTGAAGCTTTCTTT
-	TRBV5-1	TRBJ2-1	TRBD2	CASRPVWTSGSDEQFF	TGCGCCAGCAGACCTGTCTGGACTAGCGGGAGCGATGAGCAGTTCTTC
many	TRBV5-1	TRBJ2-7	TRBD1	CASSTTRDRGRYEQYF	TGCGCCAGCAGCACCACCCGGGACAGGGGGAGATACGAGCAGTACTTC
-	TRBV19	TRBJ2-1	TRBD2	CASSIARLAGVDEQFF	TGTGCCAGTAGTATCGCCCGACTAGCGGGAGTCGATGAGCAGTTCTTC
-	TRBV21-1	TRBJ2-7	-	CASSQDTSLSYEQYF	TGTGCCAGCAGTCAAGATACAAGTCTCTCCTACGAGCAGTACTTC
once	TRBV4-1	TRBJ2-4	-	CASSQPLSGLAKNIQYF	TGCGCCAGCAGCCAGCCGCTAAGCGGCTTAGCCAAAAACATTCAGTACTTC
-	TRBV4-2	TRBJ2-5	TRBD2	CASSQEGTSFSKETQYF	TGTGCCAGCAGCCAAGAAGGGACTAGCTTTTCAAAAGAGACCCAGTACTTC
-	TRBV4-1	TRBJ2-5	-	CASSQDDLGETQYF	TGCGCCAGCAGCCAAGATGACCTGGGAGAGACCCAGTACTTC
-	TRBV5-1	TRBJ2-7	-	CASSLGGQLSSYEQYF	TGCGCCAGCAGCTTGGGGGGACAACTGAGCTCCTACGAGCAGTACTTC
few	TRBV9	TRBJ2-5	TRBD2	CASSVGTSWGLRETQYF	TGTGCCAGCAGCGTTGGGACTAGCTGGGGCCTGCGGGAGACCCAGTACTTC
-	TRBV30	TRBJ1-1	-	CAWSIEWNTEAFF	TGTGCCTGGAGTATAGAGTGGAACACTGAAGCTTTCTTT
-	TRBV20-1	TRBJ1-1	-	CSAWVGTEAFF	TGCAGTGCTTGGGTAGGGACTGAAGCTTTCTTT
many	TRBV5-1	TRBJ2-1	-	CASSLDLGKVYNEQFF	TGCGCCAGCAGCTTGGATCTGGGGAAGGTCTACAATGAGCAGTTCTTC
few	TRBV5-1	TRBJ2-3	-	CASSFGSLAPTDTQYF	TGCGCCAGCAGCTTTGGGTCCCTAGCGCCCACAGATACGCAGTATTTT
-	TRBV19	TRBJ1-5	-	CASSIGSKPQHF	TGTGCCAGTAGTATAGGGAGCAAGCCCCAGCATTTT
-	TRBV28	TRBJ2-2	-	CASRRRQGGSGELFF	TGTGCCAGCAGGAGAAGGCAGGGAGGCTCCGGGGAGCTGTTTTTT
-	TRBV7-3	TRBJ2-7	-	CASTATEGGYEQYF	TGTGCCAGCACCGCGACAGAGGGGGGCTACGAGCAGTACTTC
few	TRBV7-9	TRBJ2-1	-	CASRMGHNEQFF	TGTGCCAGCAGGATGGGTCACAATGAGCAGTTCTTC
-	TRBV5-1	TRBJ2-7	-	CASSPGLADLYEQYF	TGCGCCAGCAGCCCGGGGTTGGCGGACCTCTACGAGCAGTACTTC
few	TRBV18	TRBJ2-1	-	CASSPLETGESPYNEQFF	TGTGCCAGCTCACCACTTGAAACGGGGGAGTCGCCCTACAATGAGCAGTTCTTC
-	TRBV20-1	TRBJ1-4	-	CSAERPLGGEKLFF	TGCAGTGCTGAGAGACCCCTCGGGGGTGAAAAACTGTTTTTT
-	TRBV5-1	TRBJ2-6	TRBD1	CASSLVSGGAGANVLTF	TGCGCCAGCAGCTTGGTCTCAGGGGGCGCTGGGGCCAACGTCCTGACTTTC
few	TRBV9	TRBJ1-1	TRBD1	CASSAAGGGGAEAFF	TGTGCCAGCAGCGCAGCAGGGGGAGGCGGCGCTGAAGCTTTCTTT
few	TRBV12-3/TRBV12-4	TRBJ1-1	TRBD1	CASRQPGQGAAFF	TGTGCCAGCAGACAACCGGGACAGGGAGCAGCTTTCTTT
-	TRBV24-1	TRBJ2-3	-	CATSVGFFTDTQYF	TGTGCCACCAGTGTAGGCTTTTTCACAGATACGCAGTATTTT
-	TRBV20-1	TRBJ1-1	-	CSASRGNLDTEAFF	TGCAGTGCTAGCCGGGGAAATCTGGACACTGAAGCTTTCTTT
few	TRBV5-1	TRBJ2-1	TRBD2	CASSSLLAGARNEQFF	TGCGCCAGCAGCTCATTACTAGCGGGAGCGAGGAATGAGCAGTTCTTC
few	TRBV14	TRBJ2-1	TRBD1	CASQQGTNEQFF	TGTGCCAGCCAACAGGGGACCAATGAGCAGTTCTTC
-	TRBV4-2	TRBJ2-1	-	CASSQYRQSSYNEQFF	TGTGCCAGCAGCCAGTACAGGCAAAGCTCCTACAATGAGCAGTTCTTC
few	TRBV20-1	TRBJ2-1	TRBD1	CSARAREDRGPYNEQFF	TGCAGTGCTAGAGCCCGGGAGGACAGGGGGCCCTACAATGAGCAGTTCTTC